Below are 10 T cell receptor beta chains sequenced from a single sample in a study of blood T cell repertoires in COVID-19. Clones were read by immunoSEQ multiplex PCR, and TCRdb kept only the in-frame ones, dropping some. The profile covers about 220,000 clones, with over 80% appearing a single time and approximately 5% taken by the ten largest. Sequencing input: peripheral blood. Source of these receptors: a human donor in a cohort sampled during active COVID-19.

The V and J genes are TRBV30 and TRBJ2-5; 7 nucleotides line up with TRBD2. CDR1 and CDR2 (germline): GTSNPN, SVGIG (reference sequence). The CDR3 sequence is 12 residues long. CDR3 sequence (DNA): TGTGGGTCTAGCGGCCGCCGGGGGACCCAGTACTTC. Translating gives CGSSGRRGTQYF.

The chain employs TRBV19 and TRBJ2-1; 9 bases are a match to TRBD2. Germline lookup yields CDR1 LNHDA and CDR2 SQIVND (reference sequence). J was trimmed by 7 bases and V by 1 base; bases with no gene match: 5. CDR3 size: 15 residues. CDR3 in amino acids: CASSIVAGVGNEQFF. The CDR3 coding sequence is TGTGCCAGTAGTATAGTAGCGGGAGTTGGAAATGAGCAGTTCTTC. The full variable domain, with the rest looked up from reference TRBV19 and TRBJ2-1, is DGGITQSPKYLFRKEGQNVTLSCEQNLNHDAMYWYRQDPGQGLRLIYYSQIVNDFQKGDIAEGYSVSREKKESFPLTVTSAQKNPTAFYLCASSIVAGVGNEQFFGPGTRLTVL.

This chain links TRBV7-2 with TRBJ2-7, with TRBD1 identical over 8 bases. This CDR3 comprises 12 residues. CDR1 SGHTA and CDR2 FQGNSA come from the germline V gene. Germline trimming cut 5 bases from V and 7 bases from J; bases unmatched to any gene: 4. CDR3 bases: TGTGCCAGCAGCCCACAGGGGGGTGAGCAGTACTTC. Translation gives CASSPQGGEQYF.

The chain joins TRBV7-2 to TRBJ2-7, with D perhaps TRBD2 (5 bases). The CDR3 spans 15 residues. V was clipped by 0 bases and J by 11 bases, with 20 bases between them. Germline V gene sequence: CDR1 SGHTA, CDR2 FQGNSA. CDR3 region: CASSLAQRSLGEKYF. The CDR3 DNA follows: TGTGCCAGCAGCTTAGCGCAGAGGTCCCTTGGGGAGAAGTACTTC.

The chain links TRBV14 to TRBJ2-1; D not certain. Deletions cut 3 bases from V and 2 bases from J, with 11 bases between. CDR1 and CDR2 (germline): SGHDN, FVKESK. CDR3 length: 15 residues. In nucleotides, the CDR3 is TGTGCCAGCAGCCACTTAGAGGCGACCTACAATGAGCAGTTCTTC. This translates into CASSHLEATYNEQFF.

This clone was seen a few times. This sequence joins TRBV28 and TRBJ1-1; D possibly corresponds to TRBD1 (6 bases). Germline lookup yields CDR1 MDHEN and CDR2 SYDVKM. The CDR3 extends over 16 amino acids. V dropped 7 bases and J dropped 3 bases, with 21 bases sitting between them. The CDR3 nucleotides are TGTGCCAGCATCCGCAGGGGCGTGGGACCCGACACTGAAGCTTTCTTT. This encodes CASIRRGVGPDTEAFF.

In regard to this clone: Other DNA variants within this sample encode the same CDR3. The rearrangement joins TRBV30 to TRBJ1-1, with D possibly being TRBD1 (5 bases). The CDR3 runs to 13 residues. The V gene's germline CDR1 is GTSNPN and CDR2 SVGIG (reference sequence). Deletions cut 1 base from V and 1 base from J, with 7 bases between. The CDR3 reads CAWSGQGNTEAFF. DNA for the CDR3: TGTGCCTGGAGTGGCCAGGGGAACACTGAAGCTTTCTTT.

This clone came up a few times. The V call is TRBV27, the J call TRBJ1-4; tentatively, D is TRBD1 (6 bases). The CDR3 covers 14 residues. V was shortened by 6 bases and J by 4 bases, with 12 bases between the two germline ends. Per germline, CDR1 MNHEY and CDR2 SMNVEV (reference sequence). The CDR3, as DNA: TGTGCCAGCAGCCGGGGACAAATTAATGAAAAACTGTTTTTT. The encoded protein is CASSRGQINEKLFF. The complete variable domain, with remaining parts taken from reference TRBV27 and TRBJ1-4, reads EAQVTQNPRYLITVTGKKLTVTCSQNMNHEYMSWYRQDPGLGLRQIYYSMNVEVTDKGDVPEGYKVSRKEKRNFPLILESPSPNQTSLYFCASSRGQINEKLFFGSGTQLSVL.

This clone showed up just once. This sequence joins TRBV7-8 and TRBJ1-1; D perhaps matches TRBD1 (5 bases). CDR3 length: 17 amino acids. Germline V gene lookup returns CDR1 SGHVS and CDR2 FQNEAQ. V was shortened by 5 bases and J by 4 bases, with 23 bases between the two germline ends. The CDR3 region has the DNA TGTGCCAGCAGCCGCCCAAAAGGGGCGGAGAGTAGCACTGAAGCTTTCTTT. Amino acids: CASSRPKGAESSTEAFF.

The V and J genes are TRBV6-6 and TRBJ1-2, with TRBD1 as a possible D gene (6 bases). The germline CDR1 and CDR2 sequences are MNHNY and SVGAGI (reference sequence). The length of the CDR3 is 15 residues. V lost 4 bases and J 0 bases, leaving 12 bases between the germline ends. The CDR3 here is CASSFRDTANYGYTF. CDR3 DNA: TGTGCCAGCAGTTTCCGGGACACAGCTAACTATGGCTACACCTTC.